The next 16 T cell receptor beta chains were all read from a single sample in a study of CD8+ T cells in alopecia areata. Extracted RNA was reverse transcribed, and the resulting cDNA served as sequencing template. Assay used: immunoSEQ multiplex PCR; TCRdb lists only in-frame clones, some missing. The sample shows around 110,000 clones, none of them appearing just once. The sample comprised lesional skin. These receptors were collected from a C3H/HeJ mouse with alopecia areata. Mouse MHC haplotype: H2-k.

For this clone: Gene names are mouse gene names. With the read ending 4 residues before the CDR3 end, the germline J gene is used to fill in that end. This chain uses TRBV1 with TRBJ2-3, with TRBD2 as a possible D gene (6 bases). This CDR3 comprises 15 residues. V shed 2 bases and J shed 0 bases, with 9 bases lying between them. Germline values: CDR1 NSQYPW, CDR2 LRSPGD (reference sequence). The CDR3 sequence: CTCSALLGSAETLYF. Incomplete CDR3 DNA: TGCACCTGCAGTGCATTACTGGGAAGTGCAGAA.

This clone was detected a few times. The genes are named according to mouse. The CDR3 end falls 4 residues outside the read, so it is completed with the germline J gene. The V gene is TRBV1, the J gene TRBJ2-5; a possible D gene is TRBD1 (6 bases). The ends were cut back, 3 bases at V and 0 bases at J, with 10 bases in the middle. The CDR3 sequence is 15 residues long. The germline V gene has CDR1 NSQYPW and CDR2 LRSPGD (reference sequence). The CDR3 is CTCSALGQNQDTQYF. The sequenced part of the CDR3 DNA is TGCACCTGCAGTGCCTTGGGACAAAACCAAGAC.

This clone turned up a few times. The germline and genes are mouse ones. The read gets to within 4 residues of the CDR3 end, and the germline J gene fills in the rest. The chain links TRBV19 to TRBJ2-5; 7 bases align to TRBD2. The CDR3 is 14 residues long. The V and J ends lost 4 bases and 2 bases, in that order; junction bases with no gene match: 4. The germline V gene encodes CDR1 FNHDT and CDR2 SITEND (reference sequence). The chain's CDR3 is CASSLDWAQDTQYF. The DNA read from the CDR3 is TGTGCCAGCAGTCTTGACTGGGCCCAAGAC. The variable domain in full, completed from reference TRBV19 and TRBJ2-5, reads GGIITQTPKFLIGQEGQKLTLKCQQNFNHDTMYWYRQDSGKGLRLIYYSITENDLQKGDLSEGYDASREKKSSFSLTVTSAQKNEMAVFLCASSLDWAQDTQYFGPGTRLLVL.

A note on this clone: Germline and genes: mouse. The read comes to an end 4 residues before the CDR3 does, leaving the germline J gene to fill in the end. V usage is TRBV13-3 and J usage is TRBJ2-7, with a weak D call TRBD2 (6 bases). The CDR3 runs 14 residues. The V gene's germline CDR1 is NNHDY and CDR2 SYVADS. Partial CDR3 DNA: TGTGCCAGCAGTGATCGGGGGGAGGGTTAT. Encoded protein: CASSDRGEGY. The full CDR3 reads CASSDRGEGYEQYF.

This clone is labeled medium-sized. All gene names here are mouse names. The read ends 4 residues shy of where the CDR3 ends; the end is completed using the germline J gene. The V call is TRBV19, the J call TRBJ2-1, with a tentative D call TRBD1 (6 bases). Germline CDR1 reads FNHDT; CDR2 reads SITEND (reference sequence). The CDR3 is 14 residues long. The V end was cut by 3 bases, the J end by 1 base, with 8 bases between. The sequenced part of the CDR3 DNA is TGTGCCAGCAGTACGGGACAAAACTATGCT. It specifies CASSTGQNYA. In full, the CDR3 is CASSTGQNYAEQFF.

This clone appeared a few times. Gene and germline names: mouse. The CDR3 extends 4 residues past the end of the read, so its final part is completed from the germline J gene. The V gene is TRBV16, the J gene TRBJ2-5, with 14 bases fitting TRBD2. CDR3 length: 19 amino acids. Germline V gives CDR1 SGHSA, CDR2 FRNQAP. Germline trimming cut 4 bases from V and 1 base from J; bases unmatched to any gene: 10. The CDR3 reads CASSSTGTGGARDQDTQYF. CDR3 DNA (partial): TGTGCAAGCAGCTCTACCGGGACTGGGGGGGCGCGAGACCAAGAC.

A note on this clone: TCRdb and the translated DNA give different amino acids at residue 11; the protein presented here is the one translated from the DNA. Gene names are mouse gene names. The sequence runs out 3 residues before the end of the CDR3; the remainder is reconstructed from the germline J gene. This rearrangement joins TRBV13-3 to TRBJ1-3, with D maybe TRBD1 (6 bases). This CDR3 contains 14 residues. The V gene lost 3 bases and the J gene lost 4 bases, with 11 bases spanning the gap. Germline CDR1 is NNHDY and CDR2 is SYVADS. The CDR3 spells CASSARGTGNTLYF. The part of the CDR3 DNA that was read is TGTGCCAGCAGTGCCAGGGGAACAGGAAATACG. Full variable domain (missing parts from reference TRBV13-3 and TRBJ1-3): EAAVTQSPRSKVAVTGGKVTLSCHQTNNHDYMYWYRQDTGHGLRLIHYSYVADSTEKGDIPDGYKASRPSQENFSLILELASLSQTAVYFCASSARGTGNTLYFGEGSRLIVV.

On this clone itself: Mouse gene names apply. The read is 4 residues too short to cover the CDR3 end, so that end is filled in from the germline J gene. V usage is TRBV19 and J usage is TRBJ2-7; TRBD1 matches 8 bases. Germline lookup yields CDR1 FNHDT and CDR2 SITEND (reference sequence). The CDR3 is made up of 14 amino acids. With 7 bases clipped from V and 3 bases from J, the junction kept 9 bases outside the gene matches. The CDR3 DNA, read in part, is TGTGCCAGCCCCCCGACAGGGGAGAGCTAT. This translates into CASPPTGESY. The whole CDR3 sequence reads CASPPTGESYEQYF.

This clone has only a few counts. The genes are named according to mouse. The sequenced CDR3 bases are TGCACCTGCAGGACAGCATATGCT. Translation gives CTCRTAYA. In full, the CDR3 reads CTCRTAYAEQFF. This chain uses TRBV1 with TRBJ2-1; D might be TRBD1 (5 bases). The read stops 4 residues short of the end of the CDR3; the missing end is completed from the germline J gene. In germline, CDR1 is NSQYPW, CDR2 LRSPGD (reference sequence). This CDR3 has 12 amino acids. The V and J ends lost 6 bases and 4 bases respectively, with 7 bases between them.

This clone came up many times. Gene names denote mouse genes. Read data end 4 residues before the CDR3 end; the end is taken from the germline J gene. This rearrangement joins TRBV13-3 to TRBJ2-7; D possibly corresponds to TRBD2 (7 bases). The germline CDR1 and CDR2 sequences are NNHDY and SYVADS. V was cut by 2 bases and J by 0 bases, with 12 bases left in between. The CDR3 covers 15 residues. The part of the CDR3 DNA that was read is TGTGCCAGCAGTGAGTTGGGGGGCTACTCCTAT. It codes for CASSELGGYSY. The CDR3 reads in full as CASSELGGYSYEQYF.

This clone was detected only a few times. Mouse gene names apply. The read halts 4 residues ahead of the CDR3 end, with the missing end drawn from the germline J gene. The rearrangement links TRBV19 to TRBJ2-1, with 7 bases identical to TRBD1. There are 14 residues in the CDR3. Germline V gene sequence: CDR1 FNHDT, CDR2 SITEND (reference sequence). With V trimmed by 7 bases and J by 0 bases, 4 bases remained unmatched. CDR3: CASARTGNYAEQFF. The sequenced CDR3 bases are TGTGCCAGCGCCCGGACAGGTAACTATGCT.

This clone was picked up a small number of times. Gene names refer to mouse genes. The missing CDR3 end, 4 residues past where the read stops, is filled in from the germline J gene. The rearrangement joins TRBV1 to TRBJ2-5; 8 bases agree with TRBD2. The CDR3 totals 15 residues. The germline CDR1 and CDR2 sequences are NSQYPW and LRSPGD (reference sequence). Incomplete CDR3 DNA: TGCACCTGCAGTGCAGGAGGGGGGGCGCGGGAC. Its protein product is CTCSAGGGARD. The complete CDR3 protein is CTCSAGGGARDTQYF.

This clone was seen many times. Here the gene names and germline are mouse. Read sequence stops 4 residues before the CDR3 end, and the germline J gene provides the missing end. The rearrangement joins TRBV13-3 to TRBJ2-3; TRBD1 is a possible D gene (6 bases). The germline gives CDR1 NNHDY, CDR2 SYVADS. The length of the CDR3 is 14 residues. The V end was cut by 4 bases, the J end by 0 bases, with 9 bases between. The CDR3 is CASSSGTSAETLYF. The part of the CDR3 DNA that was read is TGTGCCAGCAGTTCCGGGACAAGTGCAGAA.

About this clone itself: TCRdb's protein and the DNA translation differ at residue 13; the protein here comes from the DNA. The gene names here belong to mouse. The read ends 3 residues before the CDR3 terminus; that terminus is restored from the germline J gene. The chain combines TRBV19 with TRBJ1-6, with 10 bases identical to TRBD1. TRBJ1-6 is annotated as an ORF whose role is uncertain. CDR1 is FNHDT, CDR2 SITEND, per germline (reference sequence). Trimming removed 1 base from V and 7 bases from J; junction bases left unmatched: 5. The CDR3 sequence is 16 residues long. The sequenced CDR3 bases are TGTGCCAGCAGTATACCCCCGGACAGGGGGAATTCGCCC. Amino acids: CASSIPPDRGNSP. The CDR3 in full is CASSIPPDRGNSPLYF.

Worth noting for this clone: Gene names are the mouse ones. The CDR3 end lies 4 residues beyond the end of the read and is filled in from the germline J gene. The chain has TRBV16 and TRBJ2-1; possible D gene TRBD1, 6 bases. The CDR3 is 16 residues long. Between the trimmed V and J ends, which lost 2 bases and 0 bases, there was a span of 11 bases. The germline CDR1 and CDR2 sequences are SGHSA and FRNQAP. CDR3 amino acids: CASSLPSDSNYAEQFF. CDR3 DNA, as far as it was read: TGTGCAAGCAGCTTACCCTCGGACAGTAACTATGCT. The entire variable domain, with the rest obtained from reference TRBV16 and TRBJ2-1, is as follows: NAGVIQTPRHKVTGKGQEATLWCEPISGHSAVFWYRQTIVQGLEFLTYFRNQAPIDDSGMPKERFSAQMPNQSHSTLKIQSTQPQDSAVYLCASSLPSDSNYAEQFFGPGTRLTVL.

This clone was detected only a few times. Gene names follow the mouse nomenclature. The read stops 4 residues short of the end of the CDR3; the missing end is completed from the germline J gene. This chain uses TRBV1 with TRBJ2-5, with 10 nucleotides matching TRBD2. In germline, CDR1 is NSQYPW, CDR2 LRSPGD (reference sequence). The CDR3 covers 13 residues. CDR3 residues: CTCSSGLGDTQYF. The CDR3 DNA, read in part, is TGCACCTGCAGTTCGGGACTGGGGGAC.